This T cell receptor (beta chain) comes out of a study of blood T cell repertoires in COVID-19. Study-wide background: Samples of COVID-19 (acute and convalescent) were obtained from the United States, Italy and Spain.

This clone was counted only a few times. The V gene lost 3 bases and the J gene lost 9 bases, with 27 bases spanning the gap. Germline CDR1 SGHAT, CDR2 FQNNGV. This CDR3 is built from 17 residues. Some clones are missing from TCRdb's copy, which holds only in-frame ones; the method was immunoSEQ multiplex PCR. The sample lists a few hundred thousand clones, 92% occurring once. This clonotype was sampled from a woman in her twenties or thirties who had recovered from COVID-19. The rearrangement joins TRBV11-2 to TRBJ2-7; tentatively, D is TRBD2 (6 bases). The sample was PBMCs or T cells enriched from blood (not recorded which). The CDR3 region is CASSFVSGPVNRGVQYF. In DNA, the CDR3 is TGTGCCAGCAGCTTTGTGAGCGGGCCGGTTAACCGTGGAGTGCAGTACTTC.